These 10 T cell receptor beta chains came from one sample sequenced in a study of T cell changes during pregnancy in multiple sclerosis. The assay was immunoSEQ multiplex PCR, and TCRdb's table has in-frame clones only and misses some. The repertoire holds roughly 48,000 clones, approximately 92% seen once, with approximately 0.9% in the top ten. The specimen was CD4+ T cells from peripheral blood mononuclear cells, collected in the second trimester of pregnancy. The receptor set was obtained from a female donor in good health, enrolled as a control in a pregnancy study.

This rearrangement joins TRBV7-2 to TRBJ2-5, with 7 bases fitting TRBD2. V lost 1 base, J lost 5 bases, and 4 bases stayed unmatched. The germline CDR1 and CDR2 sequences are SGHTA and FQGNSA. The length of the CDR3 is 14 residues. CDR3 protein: CASSLGTRVETQYF. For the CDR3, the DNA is TGTGCCAGCAGCTTAGGGACTAGAGTGGAGACCCAGTACTTC.

CDR3 DNA sequence: TGTGCCAGCAGTTCTCCGGGACAGGGGCTTTACGAGCAGTACTTC. It codes for CASSSPGQGLYEQYF. The V gene is TRBV28, the J gene TRBJ2-7, with 10 bases aligning to TRBD1. The junction had 7 bases not matched to a gene; V was cut back by 4 bases and J by 4 bases. The CDR3 extends over 15 amino acids. Germline CDR1 is MDHEN and CDR2 is SYDVKM.

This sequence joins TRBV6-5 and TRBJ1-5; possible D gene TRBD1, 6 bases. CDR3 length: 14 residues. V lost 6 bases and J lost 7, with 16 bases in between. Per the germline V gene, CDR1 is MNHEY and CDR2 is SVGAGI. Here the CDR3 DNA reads TGTGCCAGCAGAGCCCTAAGGGGGGGGCAGCCCCAGCATTTT. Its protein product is CASRALRGGQPQHF.

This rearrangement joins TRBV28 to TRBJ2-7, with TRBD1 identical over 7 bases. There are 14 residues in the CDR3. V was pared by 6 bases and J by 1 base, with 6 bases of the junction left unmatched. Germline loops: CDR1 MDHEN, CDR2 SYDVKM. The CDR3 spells CASRPRQGSYEQYF. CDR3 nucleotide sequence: TGTGCCAGCAGACCGAGACAGGGTTCCTACGAGCAGTACTTC. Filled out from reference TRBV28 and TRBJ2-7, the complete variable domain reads DVKVTQSSRYLVKRTGEKVFLECVQDMDHENMFWYRQDPGLGLRLIYFSYDVKMKEKGDIPEGYSVSREKKERFSLILESASTNQTSMYLCASRPRQGSYEQYFGPGTRLTVT.

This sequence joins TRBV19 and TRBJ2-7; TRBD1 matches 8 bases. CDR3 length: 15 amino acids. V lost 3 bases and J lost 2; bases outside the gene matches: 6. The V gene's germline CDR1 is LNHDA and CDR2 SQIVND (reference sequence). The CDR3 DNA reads TGTGCCAGTAGTATCAGGGGGCATTCGGCCTACGAGCAGTACTTC. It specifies CASSIRGHSAYEQYF.

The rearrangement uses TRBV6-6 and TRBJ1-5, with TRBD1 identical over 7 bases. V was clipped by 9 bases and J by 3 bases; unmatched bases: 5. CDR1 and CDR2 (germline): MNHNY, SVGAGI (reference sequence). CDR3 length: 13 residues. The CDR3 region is CASTTGFNQPQHF. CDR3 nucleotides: TGTGCCAGTACGACAGGGTTCAATCAGCCCCAGCATTTT.

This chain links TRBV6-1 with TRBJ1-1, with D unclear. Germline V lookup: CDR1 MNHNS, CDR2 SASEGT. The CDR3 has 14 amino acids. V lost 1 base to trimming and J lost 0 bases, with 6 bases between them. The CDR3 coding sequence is TGTGCCAGCAGTGAAGTAGCTATGAACACTGAAGCTTTCTTT. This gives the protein CASSEVAMNTEAFF.

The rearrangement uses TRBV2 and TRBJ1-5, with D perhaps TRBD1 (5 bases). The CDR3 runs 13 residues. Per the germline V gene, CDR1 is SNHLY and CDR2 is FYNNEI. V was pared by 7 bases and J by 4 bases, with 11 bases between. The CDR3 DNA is TGTGCCAGCACTACGACAGAGAATCAGCCCCAGCATTTT. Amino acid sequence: CASTTTENQPQHF.

The DNA for the CDR3 is TGTGCCAGCAGCTTGAGGGCTAGCGGGAGTTTCTCTGGAGGTGAGCAGTTCTTC. It yields the protein CASSLRASGSFSGGEQFF. V is TRBV7-2 and J is TRBJ2-1; 10 bases map to TRBD2. The V gene end was trimmed by 3 bases and the J gene end by 9 bases; junction bases not matched to a gene: 17. Germline V gives CDR1 SGHTA, CDR2 FQGNSA. CDR3 length equals 18 residues.

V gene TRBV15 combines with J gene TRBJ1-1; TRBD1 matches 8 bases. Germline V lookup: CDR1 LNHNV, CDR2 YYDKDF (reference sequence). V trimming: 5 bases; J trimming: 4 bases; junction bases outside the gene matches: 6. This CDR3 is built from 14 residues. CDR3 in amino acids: CATSGGQARTEAFF. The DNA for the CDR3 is TGTGCCACCAGCGGGGGACAGGCGCGCACTGAAGCTTTCTTT.